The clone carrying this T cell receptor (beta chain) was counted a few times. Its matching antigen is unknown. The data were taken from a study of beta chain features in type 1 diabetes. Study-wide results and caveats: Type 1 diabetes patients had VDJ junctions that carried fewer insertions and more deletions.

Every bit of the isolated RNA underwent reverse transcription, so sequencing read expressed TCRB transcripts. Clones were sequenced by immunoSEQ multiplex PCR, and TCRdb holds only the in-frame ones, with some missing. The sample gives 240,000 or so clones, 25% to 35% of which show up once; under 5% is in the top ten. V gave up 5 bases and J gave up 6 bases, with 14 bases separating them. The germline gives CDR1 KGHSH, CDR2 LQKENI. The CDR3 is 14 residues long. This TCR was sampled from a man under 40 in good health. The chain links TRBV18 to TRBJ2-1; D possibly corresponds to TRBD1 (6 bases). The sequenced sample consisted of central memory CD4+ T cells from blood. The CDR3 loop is CASSERTAFNEQFF. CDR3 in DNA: TGTGCCAGCTCAGAGAGGACAGCCTTCAATGAGCAGTTCTTC.